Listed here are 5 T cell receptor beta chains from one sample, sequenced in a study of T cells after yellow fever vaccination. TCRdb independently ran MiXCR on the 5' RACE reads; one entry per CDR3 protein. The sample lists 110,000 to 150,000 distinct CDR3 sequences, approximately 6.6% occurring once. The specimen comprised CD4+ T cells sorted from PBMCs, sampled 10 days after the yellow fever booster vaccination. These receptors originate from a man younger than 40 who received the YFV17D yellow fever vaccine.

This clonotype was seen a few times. The CDR3 nucleotides read TGCGCCAGCAGCTTGGGCGAATCTAGCACAGATACGCAGTATTTT. Its protein is CASSLGESSTDTQYF. V and J are TRBV5-1 and TRBJ2-3, with D unclear. This CDR3 spans 15 amino acids. The germline V and J ends were trimmed by 0 bases and 0 bases, with 8 bases remaining between them. CDR1 is SGHRS and CDR2 is YFSETQ in the germline V gene.

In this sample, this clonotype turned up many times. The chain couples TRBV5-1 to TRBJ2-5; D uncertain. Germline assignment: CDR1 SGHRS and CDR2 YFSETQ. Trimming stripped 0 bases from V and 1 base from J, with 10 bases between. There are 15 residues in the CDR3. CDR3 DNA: TGCGCCAGCAGCTTGGCGGATGACACCCAAGAGACCCAGTACTTC. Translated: CASSLADDTQETQYF.

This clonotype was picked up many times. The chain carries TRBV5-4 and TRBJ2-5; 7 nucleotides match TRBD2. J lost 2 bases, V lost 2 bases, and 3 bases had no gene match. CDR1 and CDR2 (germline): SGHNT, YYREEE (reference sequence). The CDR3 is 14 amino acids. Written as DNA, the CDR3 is TGTGCCAGCAGCTTACGGACTAGTCAAGAGACCCAGTACTTC. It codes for CASSLRTSQETQYF.

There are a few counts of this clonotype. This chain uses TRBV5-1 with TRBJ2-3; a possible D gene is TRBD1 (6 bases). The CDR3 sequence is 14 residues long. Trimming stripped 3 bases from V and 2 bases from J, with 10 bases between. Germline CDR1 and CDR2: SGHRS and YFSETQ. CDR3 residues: CASSYTGNTDTQYF. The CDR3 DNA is TGCGCCAGCAGCTACACAGGGAACACAGATACGCAGTATTTT.

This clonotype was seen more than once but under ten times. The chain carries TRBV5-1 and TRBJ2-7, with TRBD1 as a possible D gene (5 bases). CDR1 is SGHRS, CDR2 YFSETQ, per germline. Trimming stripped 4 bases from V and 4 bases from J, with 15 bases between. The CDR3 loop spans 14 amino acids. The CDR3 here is CASSTGRGVYEQYF. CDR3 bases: TGCGCCAGCAGCACCGGTAGGGGCGTATACGAGCAGTACTTC.